Listed here are 2 T cell receptor beta chains from one sample, sequenced in a study of siplizumab effects on memory and regulatory T cells. Data came from immunoSEQ multiplex PCR; TCRdb stores just in-frame clones and leaves some out. Among 70,000 to 100,000 clones, roughly 93% were seen once, and the ten largest hold under 8.5%. Sequences were obtained from CD8+ T cells sorted from blood. These receptors were obtained from a human donor in good health.

The chain links TRBV11-3 to TRBJ2-7; D unclear. Germline loops: CDR1 SGHNT, CDR2 YENEEA. With 3 bases removed from V and 3 bases from J, the gap between germline ends came to 9 bases. This CDR3 is 13 amino acids long. CDR3 loop: CASSLGFGYEQYF. The CDR3 nucleotides read TGTGCCAGCAGCTTGGGTTTCGGCTACGAGCAGTACTTC.

This chain uses TRBV21-1 with TRBJ1-2. TRBV21-1 is listed as a pseudogene. The CDR3 has 15 residues. The CDR3 DNA sequence: TGTGCCAGCAGCAAAGGGGAAGGAGGGCTAGATGGCTACACCTTC. It yields the protein CASSKGEGGLDGYTF.